The source of this T cell receptor (beta chain) is a study of CD8 T cells in Susac syndrome (dated by TCRdb to 2018 to 2020). For the wider study: Whether CD8+ T cell activation and differentiation in Susac syndrome was antigen driven was tested using repertoire sequencing. Clonality of the CD8+ T cell repertoire was compared between around 13 healthy donors, roughly 14 Susac syndrome patients and some 15 multiple sclerosis patients. What the research found in general, with its limitations: The study acknowledged that relatively few individuals were included in the TCR sequencing and HLA analysis.

Peripheral blood CD8+ and CD4+ T cells from healthy donors, Susac syndrome patients and multiple sclerosis patients were profiled using high-throughput TCR beta sequencing. Treatment-naive patients with stable or active relapsing-remitting disease fulfilling revised McDonald criteria were used as multiple sclerosis controls. Bulk CD8+ and CD4+ T cells were purified magnetically by negative isolation, whereas CD8+ TEMRA cells were enriched by FACS. Blood was collected in EDTA tubes and processed within 24 hours, with PBMCs isolated through density gradient centrifugation. PBMCs intended for TCR sequencing were frozen in liquid nitrogen and were later thawed in a 37 degrees C water bath. The sorted or isolated CD4+, CD8+ and CD8+ TEMRA cells reached a purity of at least 90%. RNA was extracted using the RNeasy kit, and about 0.5 to 1 ug of the RNA was reverse transcribed with random hexamers. The immunoSEQ multiplex PCR assay, covering 54 Vbeta and 13 Jbeta segments, was used to amplify TCR beta CDR3 regions. To correct PCR amplification bias, a synthetic template baseline was used for both primer optimization and computational correction. On the authors' methods: Reads were annotated to V, D and J genes according to IMGT and were analyzed with immunoSEQ Analyzer, with only productive sequences retained. Clonality was computed as one minus Shannon entropy normalized by log2 of the number of productive unique sequences. For each patient and control, public and private clones were evaluated within the 100 most prevalent clones. Clones were defined as Susac-specific when absent from the healthy and MS cohorts, from approximately 970 published viral clones and from other ImmuneACCESS disease sequences. TCRdb applied fastp at Q25 and MiXCR to the public reads, then kept only in-frame beta chains. CDR3 protein duplicates are merged, each entry listing the most common genes and DNA. Here the V and J calls rest on TCRdb's processing, not on the authors' analysis. Recorded for this sample are 250,000 to 300,000 distinct CDR3 sequences; roughly 81% of them occurred a single time. Over 0.095% of the sample lies in the top ten.

V loses 1 base, J loses 0 bases, and the germline ends lie 10 bases apart. The CDR3 holds 15 amino acids from the cysteine to the phenylalanine. Only CDR3 DNA is held: 45 bases, read in frame from base 1. Taken from the germline V gene, the CDR1 and CDR2 loops are MGHRA and YSYEKL. Comments on this clonotype: The target of this receptor is not known. No base-level quality is on record; no much larger clone is a single base apart.

Sequenced input: CD8+ T cells from PBMCs. This chain is built from TRBV4-1 and TRBJ2-7; the D gene is possibly TRBD2, with 6 bases matching. The sequence derives from a human donor with multiple sclerosis. The CDR3 region: CASSQASAPSYEQYF. At the DNA level, the sequence is TGCGCCAGCAGCCAAGCTAGCGCACCCTCCTACGAGCAGTACTTC.